This T cell receptor (beta chain) was profiled in a study of post-analysis software for immune sequencing data. Findings and caveats of the study: Roughly five TRBV segments were more frequent in patients than controls; TRBV5-6, TRBV5-1 and TRBV20-1 belonged to this group.

As to this clonotype: Its antigen is unknown.

The germline V gene has CDR1 GTSNPN and CDR2 SVGIG (reference sequence). This CDR3 region has 12 residues. TCR beta libraries were prepared from cDNA with unique molecular identifiers. Starting from around 0.96 to 9.9 million T cells, the study yielded 450,000 to 500,000 cDNA molecules. TCRdb itself ran the PCR reads through MiXCR, one entry per CDR3 protein. The sample holds hundreds of thousands of distinct CDR3 sequences, 36% seen once. The clonotype was recovered from a girl between 5 and 17 years old with multiple sclerosis. The chain recombines TRBV30 with TRBJ2-5; 8 bases agree with TRBD1. The J call is doubtful: the DNA matches TRBJ2-7 better. Specimen: blood. CDR3 region: CAWSSGGDEQYF. CDR3 bases: TGTGCCTGGAGTTCAGGGGGCGACGAGCAGTACTTC.